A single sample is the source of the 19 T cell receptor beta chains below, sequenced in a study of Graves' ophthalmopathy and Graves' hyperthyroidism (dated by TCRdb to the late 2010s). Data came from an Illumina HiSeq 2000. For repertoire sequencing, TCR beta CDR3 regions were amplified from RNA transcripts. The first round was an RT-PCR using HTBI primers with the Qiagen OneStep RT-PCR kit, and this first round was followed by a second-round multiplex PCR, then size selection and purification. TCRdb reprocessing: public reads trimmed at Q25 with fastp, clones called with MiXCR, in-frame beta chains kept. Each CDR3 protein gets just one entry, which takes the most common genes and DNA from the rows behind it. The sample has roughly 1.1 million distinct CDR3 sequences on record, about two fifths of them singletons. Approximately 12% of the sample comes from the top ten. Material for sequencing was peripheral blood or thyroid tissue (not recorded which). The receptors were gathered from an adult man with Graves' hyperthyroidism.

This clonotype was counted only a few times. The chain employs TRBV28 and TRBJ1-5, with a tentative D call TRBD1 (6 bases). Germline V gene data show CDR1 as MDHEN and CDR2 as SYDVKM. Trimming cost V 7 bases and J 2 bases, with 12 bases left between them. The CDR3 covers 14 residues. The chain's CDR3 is CASKRDTGNQPQHF. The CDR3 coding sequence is TGTGCCAGCAAGAGGGACACGGGCAATCAGCCCCAGCATTTT. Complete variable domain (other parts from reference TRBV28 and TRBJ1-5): DVKVTQSSRYLVKRTGEKVFLECVQDMDHENMFWYRQDPGLGLRLIYFSYDVKMKEKGDIPEGYSVSREKKERFSLILESASTNQTSMYLCASKRDTGNQPQHFGDGTRLSIL.

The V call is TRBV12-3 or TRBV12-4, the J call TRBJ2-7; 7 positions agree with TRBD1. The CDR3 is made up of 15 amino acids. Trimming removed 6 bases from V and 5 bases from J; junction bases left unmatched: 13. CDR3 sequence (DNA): TGTGCCAGCAGAAAAAAACAGGGGAAGTTCGACGAGCAGTACTTC. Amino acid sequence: CASRKKQGKFDEQYF.

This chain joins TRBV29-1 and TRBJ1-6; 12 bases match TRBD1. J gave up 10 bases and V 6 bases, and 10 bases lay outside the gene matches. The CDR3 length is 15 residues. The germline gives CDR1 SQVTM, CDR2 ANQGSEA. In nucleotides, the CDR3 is TGCAGCGTAAAACATGGGACAGGGGGCAGATCACCCCTCCACTTT. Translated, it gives CSVKHGTGGRSPLHF.

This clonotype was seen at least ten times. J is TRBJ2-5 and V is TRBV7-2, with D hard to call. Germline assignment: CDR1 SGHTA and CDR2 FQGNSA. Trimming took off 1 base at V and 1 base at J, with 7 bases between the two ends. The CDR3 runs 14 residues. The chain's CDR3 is CASSLGRFQETQYF. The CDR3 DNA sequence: TGTGCCAGCAGCTTAGGCAGATTCCAAGAGACCCAGTACTTC.

The CDR3: CASSWGDEQYF. As DNA, the CDR3 is TGTGCCAGCAGCTGGGGTGACGAGCAGTACTTC. The chain links TRBV12-3 or TRBV12-4 to TRBJ2-7, with D uncertain. This CDR3 has 11 amino acids. Trimming removed 6 bases from V and 5 bases from J, with 8 bases in between.

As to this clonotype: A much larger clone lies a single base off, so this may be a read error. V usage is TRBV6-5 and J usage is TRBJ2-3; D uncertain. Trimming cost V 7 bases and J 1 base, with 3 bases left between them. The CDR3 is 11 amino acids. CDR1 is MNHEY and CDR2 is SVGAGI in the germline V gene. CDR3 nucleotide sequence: TGTGCCAGCACCGGCACAGATACGCAGTATTTT. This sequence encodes CASTGTDTQYF.

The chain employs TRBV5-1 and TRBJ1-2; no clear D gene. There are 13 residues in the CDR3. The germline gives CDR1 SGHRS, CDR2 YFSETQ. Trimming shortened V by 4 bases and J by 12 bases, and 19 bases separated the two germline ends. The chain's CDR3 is CASSVDGHSGNTF. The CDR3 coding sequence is TGCGCCAGCAGCGTGGACGGGCACTCTGGAAACACCTTC. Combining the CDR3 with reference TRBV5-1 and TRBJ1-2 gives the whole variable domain KAGVTQTPRYLIKTRGQQVTLSCSPISGHRSVSWYQQTPGQGLQFLFEYFSETQRNKGNFPGRFSGRQFSNSRSEMNVSTLELGDSALYLCASSVDGHSGNTFGSGTRLTVV.

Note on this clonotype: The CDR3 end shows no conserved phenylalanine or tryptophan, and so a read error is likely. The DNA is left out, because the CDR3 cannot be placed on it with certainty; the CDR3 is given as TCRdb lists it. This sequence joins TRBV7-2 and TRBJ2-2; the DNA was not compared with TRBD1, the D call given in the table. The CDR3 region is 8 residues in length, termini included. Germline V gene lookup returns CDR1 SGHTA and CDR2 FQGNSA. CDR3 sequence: CASSNEGA.

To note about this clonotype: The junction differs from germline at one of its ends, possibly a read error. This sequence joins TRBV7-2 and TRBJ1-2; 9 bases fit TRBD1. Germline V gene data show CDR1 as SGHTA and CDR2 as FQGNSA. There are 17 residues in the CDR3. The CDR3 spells CASSLARRDRETYGYTF. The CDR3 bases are TGTGCCAGCAGTTTAGCCCGCCGGGACAGGGAGACCTATGGCTACACCTTC.

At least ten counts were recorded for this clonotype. CDR3 sequence reads: CASSVGGDTEAFF. The CDR3 nucleotides read TGTGCCAGCAGCGTAGGGGGGGACACTGAAGCTTTCTTT. The chain combines TRBV9 with TRBJ1-1; TRBD1 is a possible D gene (5 bases). Trimming stripped 0 bases from V and 3 bases from J, with 6 bases between. This CDR3 spans 13 amino acids. Germline values: CDR1 SGDLS, CDR2 YYNGEE.

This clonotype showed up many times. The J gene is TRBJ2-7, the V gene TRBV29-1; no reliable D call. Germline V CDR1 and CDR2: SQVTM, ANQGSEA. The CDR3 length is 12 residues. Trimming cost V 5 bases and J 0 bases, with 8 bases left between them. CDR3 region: CSVSRSSYEQYF. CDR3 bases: TGCAGCGTTTCCCGAAGCTCCTACGAGCAGTACTTC.

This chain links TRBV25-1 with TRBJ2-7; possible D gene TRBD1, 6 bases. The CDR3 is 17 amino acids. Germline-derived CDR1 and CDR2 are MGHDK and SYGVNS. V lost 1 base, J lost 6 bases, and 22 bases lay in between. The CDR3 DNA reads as TGTGCCAGCAGTGAATTGTCAGGGGCCAAAGCTGGTAGCGAGCAGTACTTC. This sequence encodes CASSELSGAKAGSEQYF.

The CDR3 DNA sequence: TGTGCCACCAGTGCGGTAGCGGGAGGAGGCACCGGGGAGCTGTTTTTT. Translated, it gives CATSAVAGGGTGELFF. The gene calls are TRBV24-1 and TRBJ2-2; TRBD2 aligns across 10 bases. Germline V gene data show CDR1 as KGHDR and CDR2 as SFDVKD. The CDR3 sequence is 16 residues long. V trimming: 5 bases; J trimming: 4 bases; junction bases outside the gene matches: 6.

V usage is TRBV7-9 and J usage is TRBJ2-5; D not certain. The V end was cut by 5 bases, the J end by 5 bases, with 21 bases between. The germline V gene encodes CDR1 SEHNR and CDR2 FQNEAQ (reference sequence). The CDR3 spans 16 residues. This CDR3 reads CASSALFFTDRETQYF. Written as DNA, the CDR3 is TGTGCCAGCAGCGCCCTATTCTTCACGGATAGGGAGACCCAGTACTTC.

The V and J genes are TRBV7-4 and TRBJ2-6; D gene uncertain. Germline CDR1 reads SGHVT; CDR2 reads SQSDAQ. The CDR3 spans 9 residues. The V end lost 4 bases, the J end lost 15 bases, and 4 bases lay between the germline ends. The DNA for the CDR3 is TGTGCCAGCAGCTCGAGCCTGACTTTC. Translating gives CASSSSLTF.

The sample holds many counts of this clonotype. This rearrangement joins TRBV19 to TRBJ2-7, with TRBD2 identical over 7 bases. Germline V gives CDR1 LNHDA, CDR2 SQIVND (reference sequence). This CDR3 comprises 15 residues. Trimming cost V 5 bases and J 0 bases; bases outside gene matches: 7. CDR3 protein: CASSGGLISSYEQYF. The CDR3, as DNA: TGTGCCAGTAGTGGGGGACTAATTAGCTCCTACGAGCAGTACTTC.

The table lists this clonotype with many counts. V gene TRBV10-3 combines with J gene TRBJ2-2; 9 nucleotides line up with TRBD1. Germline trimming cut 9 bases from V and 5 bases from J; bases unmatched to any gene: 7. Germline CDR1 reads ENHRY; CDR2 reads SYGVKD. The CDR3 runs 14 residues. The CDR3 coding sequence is TGTGCCATTGGGACAGGGAGAGTGACCGGGGAGCTGTTTTTT. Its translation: CAIGTGRVTGELFF.

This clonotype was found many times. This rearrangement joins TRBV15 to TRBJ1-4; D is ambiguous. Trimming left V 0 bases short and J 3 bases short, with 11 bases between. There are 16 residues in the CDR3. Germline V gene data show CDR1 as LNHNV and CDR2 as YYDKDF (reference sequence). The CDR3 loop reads CATSRDRAGPNEKLFF. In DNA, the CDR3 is TGTGCCACCAGCAGAGATCGGGCAGGACCTAATGAAAAACTGTTTTTT.

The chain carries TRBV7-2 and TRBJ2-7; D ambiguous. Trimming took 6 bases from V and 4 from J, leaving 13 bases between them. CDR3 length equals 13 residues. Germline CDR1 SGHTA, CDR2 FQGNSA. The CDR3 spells CASRLSALYEQYF. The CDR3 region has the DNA TGTGCCAGCAGGTTATCCGCCCTGTACGAGCAGTACTTC.